These T cell receptor beta chains were read from a single sample in a study of shared clonotypes between healthy human individuals. TCRdb keeps only in-frame clones here, not all; method: immunoSEQ multiplex PCR. The repertoire holds 1.5 million to 2.5 million clones, approximately 95% seen once, with 1.2% in the top ten. Sequenced: naive CD8+ T cells sorted from blood. The receptor set was obtained from a man between 18 and 35 years old in good health. Both conserved end residues are part of each CDR3. Fields, in order: CDR3 DNA, CDR3 protein, J gene, D gene, clone size, V gene. The D gene is left open where the match is weak. A clone size is listed for some rows: how often the clone was seen (once, few, many), or a class if it is expanded.

CDR3nt: TGTGCCAGCAGGGCATCAGGTTACACTGAAGCTTTCTTT
CDR3aa: CASRASGYTEAFF
j_gene: TRBJ1-1
d_gene: NA
abundance: once
v_gene: TRBV7-6

CDR3nt: TGTGCCAGCAGTTACACATTAGCGGGGCGCACAGATACGCAGTATTTT
CDR3aa: CASSYTLAGRTDTQYF
j_gene: TRBJ2-3
d_gene: TRBD2
abundance: NA
v_gene: TRBV2

CDR3nt: TGTGCCAGCAGTGAAATTTTACCTCAGGGCCGAGACTATGGCTACACCTTC
CDR3aa: CASSEILPQGRDYGYTF
j_gene: TRBJ1-2
d_gene: NA
abundance: once
v_gene: TRBV6-1

CDR3nt: TGTGCCAGCAGTGAATTAGGCTCCTACGAGCAGTACTTC
CDR3aa: CASSELGSYEQYF
j_gene: TRBJ2-7
d_gene: NA
abundance: few
v_gene: TRBV25-1

CDR3nt: TGCGCCAGCAGCCAAGAGGAGCTAGCGGTTTACTACGAGCAGTACTTC
CDR3aa: CASSQEELAVYYEQYF
j_gene: TRBJ2-7
d_gene: TRBD2
abundance: NA
v_gene: TRBV4-1

CDR3nt: TGTGCCAGCAGGGGTATCGGACAGGGTGGGGGTGAGCAGTACTTC
CDR3aa: CASRGIGQGGGEQYF
j_gene: TRBJ2-7
d_gene: TRBD1
abundance: NA
v_gene: TRBV2

CDR3nt: TGTGCCAGCAGTGCAGAGTACCGGAACACTGAAGCTTTCTTT
CDR3aa: CASSAEYRNTEAFF
j_gene: TRBJ1-1
d_gene: NA
abundance: NA
v_gene: TRBV2

CDR3nt: TGTGCCAGCAGCACCCCCGGGACAGGGACATTCGAGCAGTACTTC
CDR3aa: CASSTPGTGTFEQYF
j_gene: TRBJ2-7
d_gene: TRBD1
abundance: NA
v_gene: TRBV7-8

CDR3nt: TGCGCCAGCAGCCAAGTGAGCGGGAGGGACAATGAGCAGTTCTTC
CDR3aa: CASSQVSGRDNEQFF
j_gene: TRBJ2-1
d_gene: TRBD2
abundance: NA
v_gene: TRBV4-1

CDR3nt: TGTGCCAGCAGCTTAGCAGTAGGCAGGGGCGATTCACCCCTCCACTTT
CDR3aa: CASSLAVGRGDSPLHF
j_gene: TRBJ1-6
d_gene: NA
abundance: NA
v_gene: TRBV7-9

CDR3nt: TGTGCCAGCAGAGATCAAGGGGGAGAGACCCAGTACTTC
CDR3aa: CASRDQGGETQYF
j_gene: TRBJ2-5
d_gene: NA
abundance: NA
v_gene: TRBV6-1

CDR3nt: TGTGCCTGGAAGCAGCGGGCAGATAATTCCTACGAGCAGTACTTC
CDR3aa: CAWKQRADNSYEQYF
j_gene: TRBJ2-7
d_gene: NA
abundance: NA
v_gene: TRBV30

CDR3nt: TGTGCCAGCAGCCTGACTAGCGGGAGTGCGAATGAGCAGTTCTTC
CDR3aa: CASSLTSGSANEQFF
j_gene: TRBJ2-1
d_gene: TRBD2
abundance: NA
v_gene: TRBV13

CDR3nt: TGTGCCAGTAGTTCCTCAGCTGCAACTAATGAAAAACTGTTTTTT
CDR3aa: CASSSSAATNEKLFF
j_gene: TRBJ1-4
d_gene: NA
abundance: NA
v_gene: TRBV19

CDR3nt: TGTGCCAGCAGCTTAGAAGGGTTCACCGGGGAGCTGTTTTTT
CDR3aa: CASSLEGFTGELFF
j_gene: TRBJ2-2
d_gene: NA
abundance: NA
v_gene: TRBV7-8

CDR3nt: TGTGCCAGTAGTGGAAGGCAGGGTTTTGGCGAGCAGTACTTC
CDR3aa: CASSGRQGFGEQYF
j_gene: TRBJ2-7
d_gene: NA
abundance: NA
v_gene: TRBV19

CDR3nt: TGTGCCATCAGTGAGTCGAGGGCTGCCACCAACGACTATGGCTACACCTTC
CDR3aa: CAISESRAATNDYGYTF
j_gene: TRBJ1-2
d_gene: NA
abundance: NA
v_gene: TRBV10-3

CDR3nt: TGCAGCGTTGACGGGGATCAAGAGACCCAGTACTTC
CDR3aa: CSVDGDQETQYF
j_gene: TRBJ2-5
d_gene: NA
abundance: NA
v_gene: TRBV29-1

CDR3nt: TGTGCCAGAAGCTTGGCGGGCAAGAATGATCAGCCCCAGCATTTT
CDR3aa: CARSLAGKNDQPQHF
j_gene: TRBJ1-5
d_gene: NA
abundance: NA
v_gene: TRBV5-3

CDR3nt: TGTGCCACCAGCAGAGGAGGACCCAACACTGAGCAGTTCTTC
CDR3aa: CATSRGGPNTEQFF
j_gene: TRBJ2-1
d_gene: NA
abundance: NA
v_gene: TRBV15

CDR3nt: TGTGCCTGGAGGACAGGATCTGCAACTAATGAAAAACTGTTTTTT
CDR3aa: CAWRTGSATNEKLFF
j_gene: TRBJ1-4
d_gene: NA
abundance: once
v_gene: TRBV30

CDR3nt: TGTGCCAGCAGCCCGGGACTAGCTTTGGATACGCAGTATTTT
CDR3aa: CASSPGLALDTQYF
j_gene: TRBJ2-3
d_gene: TRBD2
abundance: NA
v_gene: TRBV9

CDR3nt: TGTGCCAGCACCCTAACGGGGGGGCCATTCGCAGATACGCAGTATTTT
CDR3aa: CASTLTGGPFADTQYF
j_gene: TRBJ2-3
d_gene: TRBD2
abundance: NA
v_gene: TRBV27

CDR3nt: TGCAGCGTCGAAGGGACAGTAGAGGGAAACTATGGCTACACCTTC
CDR3aa: CSVEGTVEGNYGYTF
j_gene: TRBJ1-2
d_gene: TRBD1
abundance: NA
v_gene: TRBV29-1

CDR3nt: TGTGCCAGCAGTCTACAGGGGATGAACACTGAAGCTTTCTTT
CDR3aa: CASSLQGMNTEAFF
j_gene: TRBJ1-1
d_gene: TRBD1
abundance: NA
v_gene: TRBV6-5

CDR3nt: TGTGCCAGCAGCAGTACTAACTCTCTCCACTACGAGCAGTACTTC
CDR3aa: CASSSTNSLHYEQYF
j_gene: TRBJ2-7
d_gene: NA
abundance: NA
v_gene: TRBV5-5

CDR3nt: TGTGCCAGCAGCTTGGATCTTTCGGACCCCCAAGAGACCCAGTACTTC
CDR3aa: CASSLDLSDPQETQYF
j_gene: TRBJ2-5
d_gene: NA
abundance: NA
v_gene: TRBV5-6

CDR3nt: TGTGCCACCAGCAGAGTAGAAGGGGTACCCTACGAGCAGTACTTC
CDR3aa: CATSRVEGVPYEQYF
j_gene: TRBJ2-7
d_gene: NA
abundance: NA
v_gene: TRBV15

CDR3nt: TGTGCCAGCAGTTACCGTATGGCAACTAATGAAAAACTGTTTTTT
CDR3aa: CASSYRMATNEKLFF
j_gene: TRBJ1-4
d_gene: NA
abundance: NA
v_gene: TRBV27

CDR3nt: TGTGCCAGCAGTAGAGACAGGGGCTTGGGCACTGAAGCTTTCTTT
CDR3aa: CASSRDRGLGTEAFF
j_gene: TRBJ1-1
d_gene: TRBD1
abundance: NA
v_gene: TRBV28

CDR3nt: TGTGCCAGCAGCTTGGGACAGGGGTTAAAGTACGAGCAGTACTTC
CDR3aa: CASSLGQGLKYEQYF
j_gene: TRBJ2-7
d_gene: TRBD1
abundance: NA
v_gene: TRBV7-6

CDR3nt: TGTGCCAGCAGCGACGGGACTAGCGGGGGCTCCTCCTACGAGCAGTACTTC
CDR3aa: CASSDGTSGGSSYEQYF
j_gene: TRBJ2-7
d_gene: TRBD2
abundance: NA
v_gene: TRBV7-9

CDR3nt: TGTGCCAGTAGTATAGAGGGGGGAGGGTTCAATGAGCAGTTCTTC
CDR3aa: CASSIEGGGFNEQFF
j_gene: TRBJ2-1
d_gene: TRBD2
abundance: NA
v_gene: TRBV19

CDR3nt: TGCGCCAGCAGCTTGGGACGGAACTACGAGCAGTACTTC
CDR3aa: CASSLGRNYEQYF
j_gene: TRBJ2-7
d_gene: NA
abundance: NA
v_gene: TRBV5-1

CDR3nt: TGTGCCAGCAGCCGCTTGGGTATAGCGGGGTGGGATGAGCAGTTCTTC
CDR3aa: CASSRLGIAGWDEQFF
j_gene: TRBJ2-1
d_gene: TRBD2
abundance: NA
v_gene: TRBV7-9

CDR3nt: TGTGCCAGCAGCGCCGGGACGTCCGGGGAGCTGTTTTTT
CDR3aa: CASSAGTSGELFF
j_gene: TRBJ2-2
d_gene: NA
abundance: NA
v_gene: TRBV9

CDR3nt: TGCAGCGGCCTCGGGGGTAGGGTGAATGAGCAGTTCTTC
CDR3aa: CSGLGGRVNEQFF
j_gene: TRBJ2-1
d_gene: NA
abundance: NA
v_gene: TRBV29-1

CDR3nt: TGTGCCAGCAGCCAAGATGGGACAGGTTATGGCTACACCTTC
CDR3aa: CASSQDGTGYGYTF
j_gene: TRBJ1-2
d_gene: TRBD1
abundance: NA
v_gene: TRBV14

CDR3nt: TGTGCCAGCCGCCCGGGACAACTGAACACTGAAGCTTTCTTT
CDR3aa: CASRPGQLNTEAFF
j_gene: TRBJ1-1
d_gene: NA
abundance: once
v_gene: TRBV9

CDR3nt: TGCAGCGGAGGGGTCGGGACAGGGGCCTACGAGCAGTACTTC
CDR3aa: CSGGVGTGAYEQYF
j_gene: TRBJ2-7
d_gene: TRBD1
abundance: NA
v_gene: TRBV29-1